This T cell receptor (beta chain) was sequenced for a study of OX40 agonist ivuxolimab in advanced cancers. On the study more broadly: From about 23 to 85 years was the age range, with a mean of roughly 64 years, and nearly 85% were male. Partial responses were seen in three patients, one with hepatocellular carcinoma and two with cutaneous melanoma. General study points: Among the nonresponders, some also had low normalized T-cell clonal expansion. CD8+ T cells averaged more expanded clones than CD4+.

V dropped 5 bases and J dropped 7 bases, with 15 bases sitting between them. There are 14 residues in the CDR3. Germline assignment: CDR1 SGHTA and CDR2 FQGNSA. Here immunoSEQ multiplex PCR was the method, and the copy in TCRdb shows in-frame clones only, minus some. The data show about 94,000 clones, around nine tenths seen once. Remarks on this clone: Its target is not known.

The chain has TRBV7-2 and TRBJ1-5; no clear D. Sequencing was performed on CD4+ or CD8+ T cells sorted from blood, taken in a trial of the OX40 agonist ivuxolimab. The clonotype originates from an adult with an advanced solid tumor such as melanoma, head and neck, liver or kidney cancer. The CDR3 sequence: CASSAKGSGQPQHF. DNA for the CDR3: TGTGCCAGCAGCGCAAAGGGCTCGGGACAGCCCCAGCATTTT.